This is a list of T cell receptor beta chains from one sample in a study of chemoradiotherapy in HPV16-positive cancers. The repertoire was sequenced with immunoSEQ multiplex PCR; TCRdb's copy has only in-frame clones and lacks some. Here the sample spans 10,000 to 11,000 clones, approximately 74% being singletons. Sample collection was performed from a patient who underwent chemoradiotherapy. The receptors shown here come from a human donor with HPV-associated anogenital cancer. Each CDR3 is given with its conserved first and last residue. A D gene is named only where the DNA matches it firmly. Clone size is given for some rows only: seen once, a few or many times, or a class if the clone is expanded.

D,size,V,J,CDR3,DNA
TRBD1,.,TRBV14,TRBJ1-1,CASSQVGTGVSEAFF,TGTGCCAGCAGCCAAGTTGGGACAGGGGTGTCTGAAGCTTTCTTT
.,.,TRBV7-9,TRBJ2-1,CASNLGDGYNEQFF,TGTGCCAGCAACCTCGGGGACGGCTACAATGAGCAGTTCTTC
.,.,TRBV29-1,TRBJ1-1,CSPLVLGEAFF,TGCAGCCCCCTGGTATTGGGTGAAGCTTTCTTT
TRBD2,.,TRBV10-3,TRBJ2-1,CAISDRLADNEQFF,TGTGCCATCAGTGATAGGCTAGCGGACAATGAGCAGTTCTTC
TRBD2,.,TRBV7-2,TRBJ2-1,CASSSASGGALEQFF,TGTGCCAGCAGCTCCGCTAGCGGGGGGGCCCTTGAGCAGTTCTTC
.,.,TRBV6-4,TRBJ1-4,CASSRDATNEKLFF,TGTGCCAGCAGTCGAGATGCAACTAATGAAAAACTGTTTTTT
.,.,TRBV6-1,TRBJ2-1,CASCRRGNDYNEQFF,TGTGCCAGCTGCCGACGCGGGAACGACTACAATGAGCAGTTCTTC
.,.,TRBV18,TRBJ2-1,CASSPSRDPYNEQFF,TGTGCCAGCTCACCATCCAGGGACCCATACAATGAGCAGTTCTTC
TRBD2,.,TRBV19,TRBJ2-7,CASSIAAGGRAEQYF,TGTGCCAGTAGTATCGCAGCGGGAGGGCGAGCCGAGCAGTACTTC
.,.,TRBV21-1,TRBJ2-2,CASSSGQGGTGELFF,TGTGCCAGCAGCAGCGGACAGGGAGGCACCGGGGAGCTGTTTTTT
.,few,TRBV10-2,TRBJ1-4,CASSEVTNEKLFF,TGCGCCAGCAGTGAGGTTACTAATGAAAAACTGTTTTTT
.,.,TRBV14,TRBJ2-5,CASSQDQVRETQYF,TGTGCCAGCAGCCAAGATCAGGTCCGGGAGACCCAGTACTTC
.,few,TRBV6-1,TRBJ1-2,CASISERWGYTF,TGTGCCAGCATTTCAGAGCGCTGGGGCTACACCTTC
.,.,TRBV13,TRBJ2-7,CASSSMAAAYEQYF,TGTGCCAGCAGCTCCATGGCGGCCGCCTACGAGCAGTACTTC
TRBD1,.,TRBV4-3,TRBJ2-2,CASSQGTGYTGELFF,TGCGCCAGCAGCCAAGGGACAGGGTACACCGGGGAGCTGTTTTTT
TRBD1,once,TRBV6-1,TRBJ2-7,CASSEVGGQGGLWATSYYEQYF,TGTGCCAGCAGTGAAGTCGGGGGACAGGGGGGCCTCTGGGCAACTTCTTACTACGAGCAGTACTTC
TRBD2,once,TRBV7-2,TRBJ2-1,CASSPRSGGYNEQFF,TGTGCCAGCAGCCCGAGAAGCGGGGGCTACAATGAGCAGTTCTTC
TRBD1,.,TRBV5-5,TRBJ1-6,CASSEQTGLRSYNSPLHF,TGTGCCAGCAGCGAACAGACAGGGTTAAGATCCTATAATTCACCCCTCCACTTT
.,.,TRBV7-6,TRBJ2-1,CASSNPTGNEQFF,TGTGCCAGCAGCAACCCGACTGGGAATGAGCAGTTCTTC
.,few,TRBV27,TRBJ2-1,CASKFRLAGKNEQFF,TGTGCCAGCAAGTTTAGATTGGCAGGGAAGAATGAGCAGTTCTTC
TRBD1,.,TRBV7-9,TRBJ1-2,CASSLATGTGDGYTF,TGTGCCAGCAGCTTAGCGACGGGGACAGGGGACGGCTACACCTTC
TRBD1,.,TRBV2,TRBJ1-5,CASTFDRVQPQHF,TGTGCCAGCACCTTCGACAGGGTCCAGCCCCAGCATTTT
.,.,TRBV7-9,TRBJ2-3,CASSLSGANTDTQYF,TGTGCCAGCAGCCTTTCAGGGGCTAACACAGATACGCAGTATTTT
.,.,TRBV6-1,TRBJ2-1,CASSFAQDSQFF,TGTGCCAGCAGCTTTGCCCAGGACTCGCAGTTCTTC
.,.,TRBV4-3,TRBJ1-3,CASSQDWGRQGNTIYF,TGCGCCAGCAGCCAAGATTGGGGGCGGCAAGGAAACACCATATATTTT
TRBD1,.,TRBV19,TRBJ1-5,CASSTRQGFNQPQHF,TGTGCCAGTAGTACAAGACAGGGTTTCAATCAGCCCCAGCATTTT
TRBD1,.,TRBV29-1,TRBJ2-3,CSVPGDSTIGSTDTQYF,TGCAGCGTCCCAGGGGACAGCACCATAGGCAGCACAGATACGCAGTATTTT
.,.,TRBV4-3,TRBJ2-1,CASSLWAGVQFF,TGCGCCAGCAGCCTATGGGCAGGGGTGCAGTTCTTC
.,.,TRBV18,TRBJ1-4,CASSADSYATNEKLFF,TGTGCCAGCTCAGCGGACAGCTATGCAACTAATGAAAAACTGTTTTTT
.,.,TRBV11-3,TRBJ2-5,CASSSPGRGETQYF,TGTGCCAGCAGTTCGCCGGGACGAGGGGAGACCCAGTACTTC
TRBD1,.,TRBV7-3,TRBJ2-1,CASSSQGGLYNEQFF,TGTGCCAGCAGCTCACAGGGGGGCCTTTACAATGAGCAGTTCTTC
.,.,TRBV7-9,TRBJ2-5,CASTLRDTSQETQYF,TGTGCCAGCACCCTAAGGGACACCTCACAAGAGACCCAGTACTTC
TRBD1,.,TRBV4-1,TRBJ1-2,CASRRDRGGNFYGYTF,TGCGCCAGCCGGCGGGACAGGGGAGGGAACTTCTATGGCTACACCTTC
.,.,TRBV27,TRBJ1-1,CVSVMNTEAFF,TGTGTCTCGGTGATGAACACTGAAGCTTTCTTT
.,.,TRBV7-9,TRBJ1-5,CASSSSGGPSNQPQHF,TGTGCCAGCAGCTCCTCGGGGGGGCCGAGCAATCAGCCCCAGCATTTT
TRBD1,.,TRBV30,TRBJ1-1,CAWSDRTGVSNTEAFF,TGTGCCTGGAGTGACCGGACAGGTGTTTCGAACACTGAAGCTTTCTTT
TRBD1,.,TRBV5-1,TRBJ1-6,CASRPGQGNSPLHF,TGCGCCAGCAGACCGGGACAGGGCAATTCACCCCTCCACTTT
.,few,TRBV5-1,TRBJ2-1,CASSRANNEQFF,TGCGCCAGCAGTCGAGCCAACAATGAGCAGTTCTTC
.,.,TRBV19,TRBJ2-2,CASSQWAGSPGELFF,TGTGCCAGTAGCCAGTGGGCCGGGTCCCCCGGGGAGCTGTTTTTT
TRBD1,.,TRBV11-3,TRBJ2-7,CASSLQTGTSYEQYF,TGTGCCAGCAGCCTTCAGACAGGGACCTCCTACGAGCAGTACTTC
TRBD2,.,TRBV7-3,TRBJ2-5,CASSLRLADQETQYF,TGTGCCAGCAGCTTACGACTAGCGGATCAAGAGACCCAGTACTTC
.,once,TRBV28,TRBJ2-5,CASRSIETQYF,TGTGCCAGCAGGTCCATAGAGACCCAGTACTTC
.,once,TRBV6-4,TRBJ2-3,CASSEGWTTTDTQYF,TGTGCCAGCAGTGAGGGTTGGACTACTACAGATACGCAGTATTTT
.,once,TRBV28,TRBJ1-2,CASSAGGYGYTF,TGTGCCAGCAGTGCGGGGGGCTATGGCTACACCTTC
TRBD2,once,TRBV19,TRBJ2-1,CASSKREGLNEQFF,TGTGCCAGTAGTAAGCGGGAGGGCCTCAATGAGCAGTTCTTC
TRBD2,.,TRBV7-9,TRBJ2-3,CASSFPPRLAGGDTQYF,TGTGCCAGCAGCTTTCCACCCCGGCTAGCGGGGGGAGATACGCAGTATTTT
.,.,TRBV12-5,TRBJ2-1,CASGLVTFSGAQGRVEQFF,TGTGCTAGTGGTTTGGTAACCTTTTCCGGGGCCCAGGGTCGGGTCGAGCAGTTCTTC
.,once,TRBV19,TRBJ1-4,CASNWDGPTNEKLFF,TGTGCCAGTAACTGGGACGGTCCAACTAATGAAAAACTGTTTTTT
TRBD1,few,TRBV27,TRBJ1-1,CASSIGTANTEAFF,TGTGCCAGCAGTATAGGGACAGCGAACACTGAAGCTTTCTTT
TRBD1,.,TRBV29-1,TRBJ1-2,CSAKGATPYGYTF,TGCAGCGCAAAGGGGGCGACCCCCTATGGCTACACCTTC
.,.,TRBV19,TRBJ1-1,CASRLSVGEAFF,TGTGCCAGTAGGTTGTCCGTGGGAGAAGCTTTCTTT
.,.,TRBV30,TRBJ2-3,CAWSRFGVGTDTQYF,TGTGCCTGGAGCCGATTTGGGGTTGGCACAGATACGCAGTATTTT
TRBD2,.,TRBV10-2,TRBJ2-5,CASSLRWTSGQETQYF,TGCGCCAGCAGTTTGAGGTGGACTAGCGGCCAAGAGACCCAGTACTTC
.,.,TRBV7-8,TRBJ1-6,CASVQQGQRNSPLHF,TGTGCCAGCGTTCAGCAAGGACAGCGAAATTCACCCCTCCACTTT
TRBD2,.,TRBV28,TRBJ2-5,CATYVRGDPTQTQYF,TGTGCCACCTACGTGCGGGGGGACCCCACGCAGACCCAGTACTTC
TRBD1,.,TRBV2,TRBJ1-5,CASSETGFNQPQHF,TGTGCCAGCAGCGAGACAGGGTTTAATCAGCCCCAGCATTTT
.,.,TRBV6-5,TRBJ1-2,CASSYEDSLYGYTF,TGTGCCAGCAGTTACGAGGACAGCCTCTATGGCTACACCTTC
.,.,TRBV11-2,TRBJ1-5,CASSLGFNQPQHF,TGTGCCAGCAGCTTAGGGTTCAATCAGCCCCAGCATTTT
.,.,TRBV6-1,TRBJ2-7,CASSGDSYEQYF,TGTGCCAGCAGTGGCGACAGTTACGAGCAGTACTTC